These 3 T cell receptor beta chains originate from one sample sequenced in a study of Graves' ophthalmopathy and Graves' hyperthyroidism. The TCR beta CDR3 regions underwent amplification from RNA transcripts. Second-round multiplex PCR followed a first-round RT-PCR using HTBI primers. MiXCR, applied by TCRdb to the multiplex PCR reads, yields one record per CDR3 protein. The sample includes roughly 1.1 million distinct CDR3 sequences, about 35% of them seen just once. Sequenced sample: peripheral blood or thyroid tissue (not recorded which). These receptors were obtained from an adult man with Graves' hyperthyroidism.

V gene TRBV10-3 combines with J gene TRBJ1-5, with TRBD1 matching 7 bases. This CDR3 region has 14 residues. V dropped 7 bases and J dropped 11; count of bases not matched to a gene: 14. Per the germline V gene, CDR1 is ENHRY and CDR2 is SYGVKD. DNA for the CDR3: TGTGCCATCAATGCAGGGGGGAACCAAGAGACCCAGCATTTT. It specifies CAINAGGNQETQHF.

The chain employs TRBV12-3 or TRBV12-4 and TRBJ1-1; possible D gene TRBD1, 6 bases. The CDR3 totals 15 residues. The germline V and J ends were trimmed by 7 bases and 6 bases, with 21 bases remaining between them. The CDR3 reads CASTHKGGGKSEAFF. The CDR3 DNA sequence: TGTGCCAGCACCCACAAGGGGGGGGGGAAGTCTGAAGCTTTCTTT.

This clonotype has a handful of counts. The chain couples TRBV14 to TRBJ2-7; D might be TRBD2 (5 bases). V lost 7 bases to trimming and J lost 0 bases, with 13 bases between them. The germline V gene has CDR1 SGHDN and CDR2 FVKESK. The CDR3 loop spans 14 amino acids. The CDR3 DNA is TGTGCCAGCAAACTAGGACCATCCTCCTACGAGCAGTACTTC. The encoded protein is CASKLGPSSYEQYF.